These 2 T cell receptor beta chains share one sample of origin, sequenced in a study of shared clonotypes between healthy human individuals. The data were produced by immunoSEQ multiplex PCR, yet TCRdb's version contains in-frame clones alone and is incomplete. The sample includes around 1.4 million clones, about 98.5% seen only once; the top ten take about 0.34%. Source material: naive CD4+ T cells sorted from blood. Documented subset: CD45RA+ positively selected. Receptors were obtained from a man aged 25 to 45 in good health.

This chain connects TRBV7-2 to TRBJ2-5; no definite D call. V was cut by 5 bases and J by 4 bases, with 11 bases left in between. Germline V CDR1 and CDR2: SGHTA, FQGNSA. The CDR3 totals 13 residues. The CDR3 nucleotides are TGTGCCAGCAGCCCAGGTTCCCCAGAGACCCAGTACTTC. It yields the protein CASSPGSPETQYF. The complete variable domain, with remaining parts taken from reference TRBV7-2 and TRBJ2-5, reads GAGVSQSPSNKVTEKGKDVELRCDPISGHTALYWYRQSLGQGLEFLIYFQGNSAPDKSGLPSDRFSAERTGGSVSTLTIQRTQQEDSAVYLCASSPGSPETQYFGPGTRLLVL.

The chain has TRBV9 and TRBJ2-3; TRBD2 aligns across 12 bases. V gave up 3 bases and J gave up 2 bases; unmatched junction bases: 4. The CDR3 loop spans 16 amino acids. CDR1 is SGDLS, CDR2 YYNGEE, per germline. The CDR3 DNA is TGTGCCAGCAGCGACGGGACTAGCGGGTACACAGATACGCAGTATTTT. Its protein product is CASSDGTSGYTDTQYF. Drawing the rest from reference TRBV9 and TRBJ2-3, the complete variable domain is DSGVTQTPKHLITATGQRVTLRCSPRSGDLSVYWYQQSLDQGLQFLIQYYNGEERAKGNILERFSAQQFPDLHSELNLSSLELGDSALYFCASSDGTSGYTDTQYFGPGTRLTVL.